This T cell receptor beta chain was recorded in a study of blood T cell repertoires in COVID-19 (dated by TCRdb to the early 2020s). With regard to the full study: The collaborator samples originated in the United States, Italy and Spain and spanned the acute and convalescent phases of COVID-19. The samples were drawn from two sources: the first 160 participants of the ongoing ImmuneRACE study, and 1,000 to 1,500 subjects contributed by 6 global collaborators. A freely available public database, intended as a resource for researchers studying the immune response to SARS-CoV-2, is where the repertoires were released. The material from the prospective study consisted of cDNA or gDNA derived from T cells, B-cell-depleted T cells, or PBMCs. Deeply sampled blood TCRbeta repertoires from subjects exposed to, actively infected with, or recovered from COVID-19 were included in the dataset. Where available, HLA class I and class II types were taken from metadata supplied by the sample provider and were not determined by assay-based typing. The sample metadata nearly always contained a de-identified subject ID, COVID-19 status, age in years and sex. Overall results and qualifications from the work: The quantity of clinical and demographic metadata differed by source and by participant and was supplied without curation.

With respect to this clone: No antigen is known for it. Per-base qualities were not stored, and no clone one base away is much larger.

The collaborating institutions used their own protocols to collect whole blood in K2EDTA tubes. Collaborator samples were shipped for TCRbeta analysis as frozen whole blood, isolated PBMCs, or DNA extracted from either sample type. The immunoSEQ Assay, a bias-controlled multiplex PCR, was used to amplify TCRbeta CDR3 regions from genomic DNA. Per the source publication's procedure: Within the assay, amplification of reference gene primers was used to estimate how many nucleated cells each sample contained. To quantify the absolute abundance of each unique TCRbeta CDR3 rearrangement, sequence reads were collapsed and filtered. For each sample, productive Simpson clonality was calculated by taking the square root of Simpson's diversity index across productive rearrangements. The clones in this table, taken by TCRdb from immuneACCESS, are in-frame only. Not every clone is retained; where verified, under half of the shortfall comes from an unresolved V gene, and the cause of the rest is unknown. V, J and clone size derive from that table, while D and trimming were established from the DNA sequence. The sample yields approximately 140,000 clones; 84% were counted once. The top ten constitute around 40% of the sample.

The specimen was peripheral blood. The TCR was taken from a human donor in a cohort sampled during active COVID-19.

The DNA reads TGTGCCAGCAGTCTCTGGACAGGGGAATTCGACACTGAAGCTTTCTTT. It translates as CASSLWTGEFDTEAFF. Recombination linked TRBV28 to TRBJ1-1; TRBD1 aligns with 9 central bases. CDR1 MDHEN and CDR2 SYDVKM are derived from the germline V gene. The CDR3 spans 16 residues, from the cysteine through the phenylalanine. Of the read, only the CDR3 DNA is kept; its 48 bases are in frame from base 1. The germline V end is reduced by 5 bases and the J end by 3 bases; junction bases left unmatched: 10.